Listed here are 12 T cell receptor beta chains from one sample, sequenced in a study of regulatory T cells. Study-wide points: Hydrophobic residues at CDR3 positions 6 and 7 were enriched in conventional CD4+ T cells of CD3G-deficient patients.

Antigens for these TCRs are unknown. The PCR used 52 TRBV and 13 TRBJ primers. Measured with immunoSEQ multiplex PCR; TCRdb has only the in-frame clones, and not every one. The sample records 32,000 or so clones, just under 95% being singletons. Material: conventional CD4+ T cells sorted from blood. These receptor sequences come from a person between 18 and 35 years old with CD3G deficiency.

The chain links TRBV5-6 to TRBJ2-3; TRBD2 agrees at 13 bases. CDR1 and CDR2 from the germline V gene are SGHDT and YYEEEE. V was clipped by 4 bases and J by 11 bases; unmatched bases: 10. The CDR3 length is 15 residues. The CDR3 reads CASSVAGTSGVKQYF. For the CDR3, the DNA is TGTGCCAGCAGCGTGGCCGGGACTAGCGGGGTAAAGCAGTATTTT.

This clone was seen once. The chain carries TRBV9 and TRBJ2-2, with D unclear. Trimming removed 2 bases from V and 7 bases from J, with 15 bases in between. This CDR3 is built from 15 residues. Germline V gives CDR1 SGDLS, CDR2 YYNGEE. CDR3 amino acids: CASSVDEGGGGELFF. The CDR3 DNA reads as TGTGCCAGCAGCGTGGACGAAGGCGGTGGCGGGGAGCTGTTTTTT.

The chain couples TRBV2 to TRBJ1-2; D possibly corresponds to TRBD1 (6 bases). Germline CDR1 SNHLY, CDR2 FYNNEI. V lost 2 bases to trimming and J lost 8 bases, with 12 bases between them. The length of the CDR3 is 13 residues. As DNA, the CDR3 is TGTGCCAGCAGTGAAAAGGACAGAAGGGGCTACACCTTC. It encodes CASSEKDRRGYTF.

This clone was recorded a few times. The chain joins TRBV5-1 to TRBJ2-7; no clear D. This CDR3 comprises 11 residues. Per germline, CDR1 SGHRS and CDR2 YFSETQ. V was cut by 0 bases and J by 6 bases, with 4 bases left in between. The CDR3 is CASSLGAEQYF. CDR3 nucleotide sequence: TGCGCCAGCAGCTTGGGGGCCGAGCAGTACTTC.

The V call is TRBV7-9, the J call TRBJ1-1, with a possible D match to TRBD1 (5 bases). Germline CDR1 SEHNR, CDR2 FQNEAQ (reference sequence). The V gene lost 5 bases and the J gene lost 4 bases, with 14 bases spanning the gap. This CDR3 has 14 amino acids. CDR3 amino acids: CASSPPGHGTEAFF. The CDR3 bases are TGTGCCAGCAGCCCCCCGGGGCACGGCACTGAAGCTTTCTTT.

The chain is built from TRBV28 and TRBJ2-7; a weak D match, TRBD1 (5 bases). V dropped 6 bases and J dropped 0 bases, with 12 bases sitting between them. Germline-derived CDR1 and CDR2 are MDHEN and SYDVKM. This CDR3 spans 14 amino acids. CDR3 protein: CASSRPGRSYEQYF. CDR3 DNA sequence: TGTGCCAGCAGCCGTCCAGGGCGCTCCTACGAGCAGTACTTC.

This CDR3 reads CASSLMESSYNEQFF. CDR3 DNA: TGTGCCAGCAGCTTGATGGAGAGCTCCTACAATGAGCAGTTCTTC. The chain joins TRBV5-5 to TRBJ2-1; D unclear. Germline CDR1 SGHKS, CDR2 YYEKEE (reference sequence). V was pared by 1 base and J by 0 bases, with 8 bases between. This CDR3 has 15 amino acids.

This chain links TRBV12-5 with TRBJ1-1; D is unresolved. This CDR3 comprises 13 residues. The V gene's germline CDR1 is LGHNT and CDR2 FRNRAP. The germline V and J ends were trimmed by 2 bases and 8 bases, with 12 bases remaining between them. Written as DNA, the CDR3 is TGTGCTAGTGGTTTGAATGGGCAGAGCGAAGCTTTCTTT. Protein: CASGLNGQSEAFF.

The chain uses TRBV5-6 and TRBJ1-3, with 9 bases that match TRBD1. Trimming at V came to 4 bases and at J to 4 bases, leaving 3 bases not matched to a gene. The CDR3 runs to 14 residues. Germline CDR1 reads SGHDT; CDR2 reads YYEEEE. The CDR3 nucleotides are TGTGCCAGCAGCACAGGGGGCGCCGGAAACACCATATATTTT. Translating it yields CASSTGGAGNTIYF.

The chain uses TRBV6-1 and TRBJ2-2; D gene unclear. CDR1 is MNHNS, CDR2 SASEGT, per germline. V gave up 6 bases and J gave up 6 bases, with 11 bases separating them. The CDR3 spans 13 residues. The CDR3: CASRHRSAGELFF. The CDR3 DNA is TGTGCCAGCAGGCATAGATCAGCCGGGGAGCTGTTTTTT.

The V and J genes are TRBV11-1 and TRBJ2-1; 8 bases match TRBD2. The germline CDR1 and CDR2 sequences are SGHAT and FQDESV (reference sequence). J was trimmed by 13 bases and V by 0 bases; bases with no gene match: 17. This CDR3 has 17 amino acids. DNA for the CDR3: TGTGCCAGCAGCTTAGCCTCGGGGGTTAGCGGGACTAACCCTCAGTTCTTC. Translating it yields CASSLASGVSGTNPQFF.

V gene TRBV18 combines with J gene TRBJ1-1; D is undetermined. The CDR3 consists of 16 residues. Germline CDR1 reads KGHSH; CDR2 reads LQKENI. Trimming left V 10 bases short and J 2 bases short, with 23 bases between. For the CDR3, the DNA is TGTGCCACCCGACCCCAGGCTTCGACGGCTAACACTGAAGCTTTCTTT. Translation gives CATRPQASTANTEAFF. Full variable domain (missing parts from reference TRBV18 and TRBJ1-1): NAGVMQNPRHLVRRRGQEARLRCSPMKGHSHVYWYRQLPEEGLKFMVYLQKENIIDESGMPKERFSAEFPKEGPSILRIQQVVRGDSAAYFCATRPQASTANTEAFFGQGTRLTVV.